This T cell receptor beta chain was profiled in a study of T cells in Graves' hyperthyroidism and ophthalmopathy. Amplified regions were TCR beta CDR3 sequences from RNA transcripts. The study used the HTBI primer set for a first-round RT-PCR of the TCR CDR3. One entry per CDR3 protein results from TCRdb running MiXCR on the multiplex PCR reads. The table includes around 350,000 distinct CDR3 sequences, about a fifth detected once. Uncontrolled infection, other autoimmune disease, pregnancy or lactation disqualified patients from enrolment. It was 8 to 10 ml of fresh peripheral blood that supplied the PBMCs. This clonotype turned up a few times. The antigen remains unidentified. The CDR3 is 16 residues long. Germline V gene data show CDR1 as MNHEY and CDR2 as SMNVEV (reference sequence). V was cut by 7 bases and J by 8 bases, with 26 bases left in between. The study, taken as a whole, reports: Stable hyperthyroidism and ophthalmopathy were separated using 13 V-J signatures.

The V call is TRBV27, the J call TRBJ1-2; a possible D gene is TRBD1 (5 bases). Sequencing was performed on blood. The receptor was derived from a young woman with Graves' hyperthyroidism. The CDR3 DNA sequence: TGTGCCAGCACTCCTTCCCGACCAGACGGGGGTCGGGGCTACACCTTC. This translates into CASTPSRPDGGRGYTF.